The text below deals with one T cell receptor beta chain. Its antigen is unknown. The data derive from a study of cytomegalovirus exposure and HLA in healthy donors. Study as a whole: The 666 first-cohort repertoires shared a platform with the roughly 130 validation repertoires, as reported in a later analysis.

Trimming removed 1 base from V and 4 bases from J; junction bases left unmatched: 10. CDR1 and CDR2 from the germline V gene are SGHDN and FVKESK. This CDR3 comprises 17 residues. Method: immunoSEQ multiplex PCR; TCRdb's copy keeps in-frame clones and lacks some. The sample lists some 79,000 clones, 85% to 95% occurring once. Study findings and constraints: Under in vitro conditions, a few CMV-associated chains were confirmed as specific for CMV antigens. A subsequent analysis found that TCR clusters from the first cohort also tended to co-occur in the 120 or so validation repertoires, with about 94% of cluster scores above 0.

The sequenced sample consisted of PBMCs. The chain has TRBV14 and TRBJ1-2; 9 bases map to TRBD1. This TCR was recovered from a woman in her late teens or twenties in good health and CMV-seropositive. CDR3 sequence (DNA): TGTGCCAGCAGCCAAGGTCTGGACAGGGGCAGAATCTATGGCTACACCTTC. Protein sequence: CASSQGLDRGRIYGYTF. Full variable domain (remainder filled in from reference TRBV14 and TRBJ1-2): EAGVTQFPSHSVIEKGQTVTLRCDPISGHDNLYWYRRVMGKEIKFLLHFVKESKQDESGMPNNRFLAERTGGTYSTLKVQPAELEDSGVYFCASSQGLDRGRIYGYTFGSGTRLTVV.